This T cell receptor beta chain was sequenced for a study of blood T cell repertoires in COVID-19. The overall study: Collection of acute and convalescent COVID-19 samples took place in the United States, Italy and Spain. From T cells, B-cell-depleted T cells, or PBMCs came the material, which was cDNA or gDNA.

This CDR3 spans 13 amino acids. The V end lost 4 bases, the J end lost 7 bases, and 13 bases lay between the germline ends. Germline CDR1 and CDR2: SGHTA and FQGNSA. In the original processing: The assay estimated nucleated cells by amplifying reference gene primers. Clones were read by immunoSEQ multiplex PCR, and TCRdb kept only the in-frame ones, dropping some. Clone size and V and J calls were adopted from that table, with D and trimming inferred from the DNA. The sample shows about 220,000 clones, about four fifths of them seen only once. V usage is TRBV7-2 and J usage is TRBJ2-5; D gene uncertain. The clonotype was recovered from a woman aged 25 to 39 who had recovered from COVID-19. The sample taken for sequencing was peripheral blood. CDR3 sequence: CASSYIRSGTQYF. CDR3 DNA sequence: TGTGCCAGCAGCTATATTAGATCTGGGACCCAGTACTTC.